This TCR beta chain was recorded in a study of blood T cells in healthy people across ages. Overall study context: Template switching caught about one barcoded beta molecule for each two T cells.

Regarding the study as a whole: Diversity was higher, and naive CD4+ cells more numerous, in long-lived donors than in aged donors. Per million T cells, TCR beta diversity dropped about linearly as age rose.

The authors ran a second PCR of roughly 7 to 11 cycles using a sample-barcoded 5' primer and a J-beta primer mix. Tagging of each cDNA molecule was performed by a template-switch adaptor with 12 random nucleotides. Using its own MiXCR run on the 5' RACE reads, TCRdb lists one record per CDR3 protein. The sample lists hundreds of thousands of distinct CDR3 sequences; roughly 56% were seen once. For this clonotype: What it binds is not known.

Germline V gene sequence: CDR1 ENHRY, CDR2 SYGVKD. This CDR3 is built from 14 residues. Trimming took 10 bases from V and 5 from J; bases not matched to a gene: 12. Sample: blood. The V and J genes are TRBV10-3 and TRBJ1-2; 8 positions agree with TRBD1. The receptor comes from a man aged 40-50 years in good health. CDR3 amino acids: CATPSDRVEYGYTF. The CDR3 nucleotides read TGTGCCACCCCATCGGACAGGGTAGAGTATGGCTACACCTTC.